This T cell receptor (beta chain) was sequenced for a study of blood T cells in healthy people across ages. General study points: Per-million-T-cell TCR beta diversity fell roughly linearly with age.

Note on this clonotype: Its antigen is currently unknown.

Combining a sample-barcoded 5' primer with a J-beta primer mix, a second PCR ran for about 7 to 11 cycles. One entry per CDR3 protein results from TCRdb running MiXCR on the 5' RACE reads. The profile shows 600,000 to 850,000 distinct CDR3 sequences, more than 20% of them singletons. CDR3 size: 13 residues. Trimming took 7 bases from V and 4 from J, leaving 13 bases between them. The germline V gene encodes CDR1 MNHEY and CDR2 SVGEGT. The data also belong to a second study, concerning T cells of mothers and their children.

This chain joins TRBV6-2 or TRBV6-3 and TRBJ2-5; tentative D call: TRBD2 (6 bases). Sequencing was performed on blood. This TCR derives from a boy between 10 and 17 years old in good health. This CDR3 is CASNGGVSETQYF. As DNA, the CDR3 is TGTGCCAGCAACGGCGGGGTATCAGAGACCCAGTACTTC.